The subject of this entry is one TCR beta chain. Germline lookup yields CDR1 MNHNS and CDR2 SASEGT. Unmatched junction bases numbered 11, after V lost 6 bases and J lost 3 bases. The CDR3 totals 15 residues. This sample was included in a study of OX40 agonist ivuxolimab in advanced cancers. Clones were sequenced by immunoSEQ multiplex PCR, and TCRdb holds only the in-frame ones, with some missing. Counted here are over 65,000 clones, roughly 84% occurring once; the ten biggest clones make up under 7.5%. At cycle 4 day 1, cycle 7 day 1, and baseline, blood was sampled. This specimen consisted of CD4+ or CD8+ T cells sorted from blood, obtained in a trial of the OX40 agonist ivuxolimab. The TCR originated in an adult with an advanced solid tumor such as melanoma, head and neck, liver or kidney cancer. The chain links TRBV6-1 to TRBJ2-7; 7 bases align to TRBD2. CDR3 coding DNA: TGTGCCAGCAGGCGGGGCACGGGAGGAGGCTACGAGCAGTACTTC. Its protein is CASRRGTGGGYEQYF.